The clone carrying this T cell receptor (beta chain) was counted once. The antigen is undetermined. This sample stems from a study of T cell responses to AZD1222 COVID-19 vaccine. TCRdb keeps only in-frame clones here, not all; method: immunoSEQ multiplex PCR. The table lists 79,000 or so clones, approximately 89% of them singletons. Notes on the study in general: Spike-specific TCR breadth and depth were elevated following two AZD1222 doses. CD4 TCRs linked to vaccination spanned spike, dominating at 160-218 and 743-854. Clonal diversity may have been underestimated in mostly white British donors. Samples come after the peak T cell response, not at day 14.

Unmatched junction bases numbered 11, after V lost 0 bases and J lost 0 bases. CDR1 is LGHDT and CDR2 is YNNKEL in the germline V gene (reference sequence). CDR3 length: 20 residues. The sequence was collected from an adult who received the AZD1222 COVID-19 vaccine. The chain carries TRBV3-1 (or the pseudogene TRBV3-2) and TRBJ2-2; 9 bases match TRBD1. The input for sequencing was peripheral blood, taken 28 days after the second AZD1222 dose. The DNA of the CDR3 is TGTGCCAGCAGCCAAGACCGAAGGACAGGGGTAGTGTCGAACACCGGGGAGCTGTTTTTT. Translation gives CASSQDRRTGVVSNTGELFF.